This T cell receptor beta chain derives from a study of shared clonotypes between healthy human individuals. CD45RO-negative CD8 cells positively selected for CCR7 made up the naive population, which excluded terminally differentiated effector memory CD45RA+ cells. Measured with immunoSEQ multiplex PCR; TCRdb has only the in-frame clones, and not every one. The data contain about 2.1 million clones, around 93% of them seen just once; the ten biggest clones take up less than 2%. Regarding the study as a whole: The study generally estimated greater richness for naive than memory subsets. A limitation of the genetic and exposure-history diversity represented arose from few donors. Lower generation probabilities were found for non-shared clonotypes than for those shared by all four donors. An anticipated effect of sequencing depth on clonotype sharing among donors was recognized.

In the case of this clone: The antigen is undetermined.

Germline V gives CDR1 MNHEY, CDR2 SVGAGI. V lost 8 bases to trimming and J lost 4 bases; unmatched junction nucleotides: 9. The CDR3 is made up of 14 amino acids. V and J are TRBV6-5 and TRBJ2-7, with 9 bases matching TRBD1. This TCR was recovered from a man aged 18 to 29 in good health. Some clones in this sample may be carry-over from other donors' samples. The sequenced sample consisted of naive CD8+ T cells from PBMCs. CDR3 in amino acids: CASGGRGQGYEQYF. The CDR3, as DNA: TGTGCCAGCGGAGGTCGAGGACAGGGGTACGAGCAGTACTTC.